This entry is about one TCR beta chain. Its antigen is undetermined. The junction shows a germline mismatch at one end, possibly a read error. The record originates from a study of blood T cells in healthy people across ages. Each sample had at least 7 million PBMCs isolated. Next came a second PCR, run for about 7 to 12 cycles, which used a sample-barcoded 5' primer along with a J-beta primer mix. Via MiXCR, TCRdb re-called the 5' RACE reads, giving one row per CDR3 protein. This sample yields just over 1 million distinct CDR3 sequences, of which 40% to 55% are seen a single time; around 18% belongs to the top ten. Findings and caveats of the study: TCR beta diversity per million T cells fell roughly linearly with age. Relative to aged donors, long-lived donors carried more naive CD4+ cells and displayed higher diversity.

In germline, CDR1 is SGHRS, CDR2 YFSETQ. This CDR3 has 14 amino acids. The gene calls are TRBV5-1 and TRBJ2-3; the D is unclear. This clonotype was obtained from an older woman in good health. The sample taken for sequencing was blood. The CDR3 region has the DNA TGCACCAGCAGCCCCCGGCCGAGCACAGATACGCAGTATTTT. Translating gives CTSSPRPSTDTQYF.